These T cell receptor beta chains were read from a single sample in a study of cytomegalovirus exposure and HLA in healthy donors. This table comes from immunoSEQ multiplex PCR, and its TCRdb copy is limited to in-frame clones, with some not included. The table records over 150,000 clones, roughly 90% of them present only once. The material sequenced was PBMCs. The receptors were sampled from a woman between 18 and 30 years old in good health and CMV-seronegative. Each CDR3 is given with its conserved first and last residue. D genes are given only for firm matches. Expanded clones are given a class, and other clones once, few, many or no size at all.

CDR3: CASSHAMDRRSEKLFF; DNA: TGCGCCAGCAGCCATGCTATGGACAGGCGTAGTGAAAAACTGTTTTTT; D: TRBD1; V: TRBV4-1; size: NA; J: TRBJ1-4
CDR3: CASSKEASGVIYNEQFF; DNA: TGTGCCAGCAGCAAAGAAGCTAGCGGGGTTATCTACAATGAGCAGTTCTTC; D: TRBD2; V: TRBV7-8; size: NA; J: TRBJ2-1
CDR3: CASSESLAGNEQFF; DNA: TGTGCCAGCAGTGAATCCCTAGCGGGAAATGAGCAGTTCTTC; D: TRBD2; V: TRBV2; size: few; J: TRBJ2-1
CDR3: CASTISSYNSPLHF; DNA: TGTGCCAGCACCATCAGCTCCTATAATTCACCCCTCCACTTT; D: NA; V: TRBV13; size: few; J: TRBJ1-6
CDR3: CASSPRQTQAGYTF; DNA: TGTGCCAGCAGCCCCCGACAGACACAGGCAGGCTACACCTTC; D: NA; V: TRBV9; size: NA; J: TRBJ1-2
CDR3: CASSLAGGTYEQYF; DNA: TGCGCCAGCAGCTTAGCGGGAGGGACCTACGAGCAGTACTTC; D: TRBD2; V: TRBV5-1; size: NA; J: TRBJ2-7
CDR3: CASSSPGQGAGELFF; DNA: TGTGCCAGCAGTTCACCGGGACAGGGGGCCGGGGAGCTGTTTTTT; D: TRBD1; V: TRBV6-6; size: NA; J: TRBJ2-2
CDR3: CASTQPGTGNTIYF; DNA: TGTGCCAGCACCCAGCCCGGGACTGGAAACACCATATATTTT; D: NA; V: TRBV6-6; size: NA; J: TRBJ1-3
CDR3: CASSQYRSGTLGSYEQYF; DNA: TGCGCCAGCAGTCAATATAGAAGCGGGACATTGGGGTCCTACGAGCAGTACTTC; D: NA; V: TRBV23-1; size: NA; J: TRBJ2-7
CDR3: CASSFGQLSYEQYF; DNA: TGTGCCAGCAGTTTCGGACAGCTCTCCTACGAGCAGTACTTC; D: NA; V: TRBV7-6; size: NA; J: TRBJ2-7
CDR3: CASSLGTRTGGDLWEQYF; DNA: TGTGCCAGCAGCTTAGGGACACGGACAGGGGGCGACCTGTGGGAGCAGTACTTC; D: TRBD1; V: TRBV7-9; size: NA; J: TRBJ2-7
CDR3: CASSLGDRAGNTIYF; DNA: TGTGCCAGCAGCTTAGGGGACAGGGCTGGAAACACCATATATTTT; D: TRBD1; V: TRBV13; size: NA; J: TRBJ1-3
CDR3: CASSGQGSQPQHF; DNA: TGTGCCAGCAGCGGTCAGGGGAGTCAGCCCCAGCATTTT; D: NA; V: TRBV9; size: NA; J: TRBJ1-5
CDR3: CASSYINTEAFF; DNA: TGTGCCAGCAGCTACATAAACACTGAAGCTTTCTTT; D: NA; V: TRBV5-8; size: NA; J: TRBJ1-1
CDR3: CASSVALGQGMETQYF; DNA: TGTGCCAGCAGCGTAGCTCTGGGACAGGGTATGGAGACCCAGTACTTC; D: TRBD1; V: TRBV9; size: NA; J: TRBJ2-5
CDR3: CASSLATGRNTEAFF; DNA: TGTGCCAGCAGCTTGGCAACAGGGAGGAACACTGAAGCTTTCTTT; D: NA; V: TRBV7-9; size: NA; J: TRBJ1-1
CDR3: CASSQLDSSQGQYF; DNA: TGCGCCAGCAGCCAATTGGACAGCAGTCAGGGGCAGTACTTC; D: NA; V: TRBV4-1; size: few; J: TRBJ2-7
CDR3: CASTPTGEGRYGYTF; DNA: TGTGCCAGCACCCCGACAGGGGAAGGCAGGTATGGCTACACCTTC; D: TRBD1; V: TRBV5-6; size: NA; J: TRBJ1-2
CDR3: CASSLGQAGNTEAFF; DNA: TGTGCCAGCTCCCTCGGACAGGCAGGGAACACTGAAGCTTTCTTT; D: TRBD1; V: TRBV18; size: NA; J: TRBJ1-1
CDR3: CAWGAGASSYNEQFF; DNA: TGTGCCTGGGGCGCGGGGGCCTCCTCCTACAATGAGCAGTTCTTC; D: NA; V: TRBV30; size: once; J: TRBJ2-1